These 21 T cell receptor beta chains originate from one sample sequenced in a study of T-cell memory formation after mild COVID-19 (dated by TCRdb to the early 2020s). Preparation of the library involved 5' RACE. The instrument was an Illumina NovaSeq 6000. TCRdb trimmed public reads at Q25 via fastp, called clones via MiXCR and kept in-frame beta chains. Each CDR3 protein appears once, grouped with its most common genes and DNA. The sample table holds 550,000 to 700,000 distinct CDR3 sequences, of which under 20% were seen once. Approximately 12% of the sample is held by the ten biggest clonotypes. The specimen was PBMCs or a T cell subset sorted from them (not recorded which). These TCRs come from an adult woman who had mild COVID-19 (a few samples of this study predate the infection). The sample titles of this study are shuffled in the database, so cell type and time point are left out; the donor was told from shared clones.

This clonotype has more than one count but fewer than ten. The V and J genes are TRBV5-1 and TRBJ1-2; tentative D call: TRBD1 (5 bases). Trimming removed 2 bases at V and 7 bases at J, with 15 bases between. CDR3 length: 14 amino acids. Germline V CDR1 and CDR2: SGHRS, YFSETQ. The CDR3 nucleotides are TGCGCCAGCAGCTTCGCCCCGCAGGGTCGTGGCTACACCTTC. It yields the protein CASSFAPQGRGYTF.

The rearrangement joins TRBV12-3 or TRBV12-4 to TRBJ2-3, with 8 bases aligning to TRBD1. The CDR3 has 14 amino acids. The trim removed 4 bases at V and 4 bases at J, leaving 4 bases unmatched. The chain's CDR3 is CASSSRGRADTQYF. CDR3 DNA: TGTGCCAGCAGTTCCAGGGGGCGGGCAGATACGCAGTATTTT.

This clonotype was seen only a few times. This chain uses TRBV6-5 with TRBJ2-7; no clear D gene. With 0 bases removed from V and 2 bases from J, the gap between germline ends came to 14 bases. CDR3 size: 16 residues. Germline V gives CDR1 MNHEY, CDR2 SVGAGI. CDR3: CASSYSKVGSTYEQYF. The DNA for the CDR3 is TGTGCCAGCAGTTACTCGAAAGTGGGCAGCACCTACGAGCAGTACTTC.

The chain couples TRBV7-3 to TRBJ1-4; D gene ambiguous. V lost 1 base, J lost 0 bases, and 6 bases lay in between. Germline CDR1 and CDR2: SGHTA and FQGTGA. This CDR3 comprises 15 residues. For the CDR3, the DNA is TGTGCCAGCAGCTTAATCAGAGCAACTAATGAAAAACTGTTTTTT. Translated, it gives CASSLIRATNEKLFF.

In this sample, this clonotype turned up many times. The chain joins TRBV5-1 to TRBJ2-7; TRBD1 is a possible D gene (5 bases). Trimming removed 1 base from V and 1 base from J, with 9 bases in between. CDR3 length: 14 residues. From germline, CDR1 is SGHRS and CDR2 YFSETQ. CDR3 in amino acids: CASSLLGASYEQYF. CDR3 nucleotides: TGCGCCAGCAGCTTGTTAGGGGCTTCCTACGAGCAGTACTTC. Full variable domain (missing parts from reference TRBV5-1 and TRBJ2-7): KAGVTQTPRYLIKTRGQQVTLSCSPISGHRSVSWYQQTPGQGLQFLFEYFSETQRNKGNFPGRFSGRQFSNSRSEMNVSTLELGDSALYLCASSLLGASYEQYFGPGTRLTVT.

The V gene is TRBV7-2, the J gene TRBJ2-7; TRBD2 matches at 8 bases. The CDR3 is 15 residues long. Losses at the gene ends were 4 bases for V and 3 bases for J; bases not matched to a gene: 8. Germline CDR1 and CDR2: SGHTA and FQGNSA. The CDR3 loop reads CASSSGGQTNYEQYF. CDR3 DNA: TGTGCCAGCAGCTCGGGGGGGCAGACAAACTACGAGCAGTACTTC.

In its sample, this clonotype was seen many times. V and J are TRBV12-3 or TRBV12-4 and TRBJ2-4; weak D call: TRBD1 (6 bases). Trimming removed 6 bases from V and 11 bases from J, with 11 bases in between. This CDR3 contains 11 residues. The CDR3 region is CASSPGTLQYF. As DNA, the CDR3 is TGTGCCAGCAGCCCCGGGACACTTCAGTACTTC.

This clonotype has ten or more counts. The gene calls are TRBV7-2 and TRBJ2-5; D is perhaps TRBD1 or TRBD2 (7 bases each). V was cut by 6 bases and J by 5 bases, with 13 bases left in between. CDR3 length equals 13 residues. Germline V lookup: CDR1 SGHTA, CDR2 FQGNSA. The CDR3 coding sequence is TGTGCCAGCAGTCCAGGGGGGGTGGAGACCCAGTACTTC. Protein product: CASSPGGVETQYF.

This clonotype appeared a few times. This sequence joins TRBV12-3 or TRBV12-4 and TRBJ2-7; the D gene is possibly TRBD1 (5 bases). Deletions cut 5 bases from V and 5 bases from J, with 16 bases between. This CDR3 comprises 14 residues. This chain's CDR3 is CASSPLQGYNEQYF. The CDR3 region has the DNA TGTGCCAGCAGTCCCCTGCAGGGATACAACGAGCAGTACTTC.

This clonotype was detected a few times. This CDR3 is CASSLSRGSSQYF. The CDR3 nucleotides are TGTGCCAGCAGTTTATCACGCGGGAGTTCGCAGTATTTT. The rearrangement links TRBV27 to TRBJ2-3; 7 nucleotides align to TRBD2. In germline, CDR1 is MNHEY, CDR2 SMNVEV (reference sequence). This CDR3 has 13 residues. The ends lost 0 bases at V and 10 bases at J; junction bases unmatched: 4.

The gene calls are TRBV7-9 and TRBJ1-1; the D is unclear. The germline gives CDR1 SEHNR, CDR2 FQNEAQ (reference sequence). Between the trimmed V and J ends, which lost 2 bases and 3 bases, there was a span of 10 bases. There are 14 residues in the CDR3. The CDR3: CASSLQSGDTEAFF. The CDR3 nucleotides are TGTGCCAGCAGCTTACAGTCGGGTGACACTGAAGCTTTCTTT.

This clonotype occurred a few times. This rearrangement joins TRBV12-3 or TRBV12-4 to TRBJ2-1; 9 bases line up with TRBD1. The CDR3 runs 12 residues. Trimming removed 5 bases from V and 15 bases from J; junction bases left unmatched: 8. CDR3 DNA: TGTGCCAGCAGTCTCGAACAGGGGGCAGGGTTCTTC. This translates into CASSLEQGAGFF.

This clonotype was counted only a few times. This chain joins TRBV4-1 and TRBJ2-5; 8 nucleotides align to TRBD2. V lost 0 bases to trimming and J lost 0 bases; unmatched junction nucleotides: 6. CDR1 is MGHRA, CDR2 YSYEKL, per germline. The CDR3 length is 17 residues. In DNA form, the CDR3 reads TGCGCCAGCAGCCAAGAACCAGCGGGGGCCTACCAAGAGACCCAGTACTTC. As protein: CASSQEPAGAYQETQYF.

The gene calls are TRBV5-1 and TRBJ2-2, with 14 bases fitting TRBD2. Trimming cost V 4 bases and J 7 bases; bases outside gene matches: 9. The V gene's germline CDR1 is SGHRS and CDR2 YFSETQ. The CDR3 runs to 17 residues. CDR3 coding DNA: TGCGCCAGCAGCCCTCCGACTAGCGGGGGGGTCCTCGGGGAGCTGTTTTTT. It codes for CASSPPTSGGVLGELFF.

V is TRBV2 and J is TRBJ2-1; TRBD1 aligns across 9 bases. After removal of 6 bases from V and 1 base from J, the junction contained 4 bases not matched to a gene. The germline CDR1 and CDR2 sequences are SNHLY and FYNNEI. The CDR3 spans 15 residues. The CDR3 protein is CASRFDRGSYNEQFF. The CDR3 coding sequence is TGTGCCAGCAGGTTCGACAGGGGGTCCTACAATGAGCAGTTCTTC.

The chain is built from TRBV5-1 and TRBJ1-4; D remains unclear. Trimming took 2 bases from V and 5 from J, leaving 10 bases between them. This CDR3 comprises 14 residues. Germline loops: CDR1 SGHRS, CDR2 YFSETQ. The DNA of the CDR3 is TGCGCCAGCAGCTTAAAAGAAGGGAATGAAAAACTGTTTTTT. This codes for CASSLKEGNEKLFF. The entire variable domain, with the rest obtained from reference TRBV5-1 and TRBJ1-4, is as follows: KAGVTQTPRYLIKTRGQQVTLSCSPISGHRSVSWYQQTPGQGLQFLFEYFSETQRNKGNFPGRFSGRQFSNSRSEMNVSTLELGDSALYLCASSLKEGNEKLFFGSGTQLSVL.

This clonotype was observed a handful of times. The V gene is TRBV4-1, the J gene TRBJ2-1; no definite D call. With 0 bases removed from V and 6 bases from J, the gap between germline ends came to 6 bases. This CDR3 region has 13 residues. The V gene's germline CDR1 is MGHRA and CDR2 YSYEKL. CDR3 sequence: CASSQEGLNEQFF. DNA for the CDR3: TGCGCCAGCAGCCAAGAGGGCCTCAATGAGCAGTTCTTC.

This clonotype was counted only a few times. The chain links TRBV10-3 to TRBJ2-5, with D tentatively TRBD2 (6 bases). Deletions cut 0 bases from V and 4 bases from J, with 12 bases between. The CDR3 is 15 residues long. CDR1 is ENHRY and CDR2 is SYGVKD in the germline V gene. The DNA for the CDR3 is TGTGCCATCAGTGAGTCGGAGCAAGCGGGAGAGACCCAGTACTTC. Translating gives CAISESEQAGETQYF.

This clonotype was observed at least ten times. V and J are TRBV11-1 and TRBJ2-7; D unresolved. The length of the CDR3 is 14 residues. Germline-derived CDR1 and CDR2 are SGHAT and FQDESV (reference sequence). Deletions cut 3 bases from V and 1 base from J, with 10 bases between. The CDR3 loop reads CASSLDLTSYEQYF. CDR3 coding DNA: TGTGCCAGCAGCTTGGACCTGACGTCCTACGAGCAGTACTTC.

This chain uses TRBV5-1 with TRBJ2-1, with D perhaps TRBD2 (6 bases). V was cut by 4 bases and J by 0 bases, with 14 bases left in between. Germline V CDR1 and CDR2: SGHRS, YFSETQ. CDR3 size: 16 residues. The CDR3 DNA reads TGCGCCAGCAGCCCCACTAGCACTAGCTCCTACAATGAGCAGTTCTTC. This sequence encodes CASSPTSTSSYNEQFF.

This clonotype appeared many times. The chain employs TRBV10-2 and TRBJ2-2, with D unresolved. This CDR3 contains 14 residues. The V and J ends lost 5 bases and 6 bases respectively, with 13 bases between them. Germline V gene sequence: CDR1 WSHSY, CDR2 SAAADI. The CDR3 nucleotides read TGCGCCAGCAGTAGTGAAGGGTTGTCCGGGGAGCTGTTTTTT. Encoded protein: CASSSEGLSGELFF.